These T cell receptor beta chains were read from a single sample in a study of T cell changes during pregnancy in multiple sclerosis. Sequencing used immunoSEQ multiplex PCR; TCRdb keeps in-frame clones, though not all of them. The sample contains fewer than 35,000 clones, about nine tenths of which appear only once. Source: CD4+ T cells from peripheral blood mononuclear cells, taken in the third trimester of pregnancy. The receptors originated from a female donor in good health, enrolled as a control in a pregnancy study. CDR3s include the opening cysteine and the closing phenylalanine or tryptophan. D genes are given only for firm matches. Clone size is not always given. Where it is, it says once, few, many or a class for expanded clones.

D gene	J gene	clone size	V gene	CDR3 protein	CDR3 DNA
TRBD1	TRBJ1-2	NA	TRBV7-2	CASSSGGRSYGYTF	TGTGCCAGCAGCTCAGGGGGTAGGAGCTATGGCTACACCTTC
NA	TRBJ2-3	once	TRBV9	CASRDVGPTDTQYF	TGTGCCAGCAGGGACGTGGGGCCCACAGATACGCAGTATTTT
TRBD1	TRBJ2-7	few	TRBV11-1	CASRDDRDKGYEQYF	TGTGCCAGCAGGGATGACAGGGATAAGGGGTACGAGCAGTACTTC
NA	TRBJ1-5	NA	TRBV30	CAWSSYSGTPNQPQHF	TGTGCCTGGAGTTCATATTCCGGGACACCCAATCAGCCCCAGCATTTT
TRBD1	TRBJ1-4	NA	TRBV5-1	CASSWGQMNEKLFF	TGCGCCAGCAGTTGGGGACAGATGAATGAAAAACTGTTTTTT
NA	TRBJ2-5	NA	TRBV7-6	CASSPRERQETQYF	TGTGCCAGCAGCCCTCGGGAGAGGCAAGAGACCCAGTACTTC
TRBD2	TRBJ2-2	NA	TRBV7-8	CASSQSSGANTGELFF	TGTGCCAGCAGCCAGTCTAGCGGAGCGAACACCGGGGAGCTGTTTTTT
NA	TRBJ2-1	NA	TRBV20-1	CSASRENEQFF	TGCAGTGCTAGTCGGGAGAATGAGCAGTTCTTC
TRBD1	TRBJ2-1	NA	TRBV6-5	CASSYSGDRAYNEQFF	TGTGCCAGCAGTTACTCAGGGGACAGGGCCTACAATGAGCAGTTCTTC
TRBD1	TRBJ1-4	NA	TRBV6-1	CASSVIGTGGTDRLFF	TGTGCCAGCAGTGTGATCGGGACAGGTGGGACTGATCGGCTGTTTTTT
TRBD1	TRBJ2-3	NA	TRBV4-1	CASSERVRDRSTDTQYF	TGCGCCAGCAGCGAAAGGGTCCGGGACAGGAGCACAGATACGCAGTATTTT
TRBD1	TRBJ1-4	NA	TRBV7-2	CASSWDRGDEKLFF	TGTGCCAGCAGTTGGGACAGGGGGGATGAAAAACTGTTTTTT
NA	TRBJ1-6	NA	TRBV7-2	CASRGQVNSPLHF	TGTGCCAGCAGGGGGCAGGTTAATTCACCCCTCCACTTT
NA	TRBJ1-1	NA	TRBV10-1	CASSIDRTNTEAFF	TGCGCCAGTAGTATTGACAGAACCAACACTGAAGCTTTCTTT
NA	TRBJ2-5	NA	TRBV7-9	CASSLEEDQETQYF	TGTGCCAGCAGCTTGGAAGAGGACCAAGAGACCCAGTACTTC
TRBD2	TRBJ2-1	NA	TRBV9	CASSALAGGYNEQFF	TGTGCCAGCAGCGCCCTAGCGGGAGGCTACAATGAGCAGTTCTTC
NA	TRBJ1-6	NA	TRBV7-3	CASSQTGFNSPLHF	TGTGCCAGCAGCCAAACAGGGTTTAATTCACCCCTCCACTTT
NA	TRBJ1-2	NA	TRBV20-1	CRAGDYGYTF	TGCAGAGCCGGGGACTATGGCTACACCTTC
NA	TRBJ1-1	NA	TRBV9	CASSAGGVVFDPNTEAFF	TGTGCCAGCAGCGCAGGAGGAGTAGTATTTGATCCGAACACTGAAGCTTTCTTT
TRBD2	TRBJ2-1	once	TRBV7-9	CAIVVAGSINEQFF	TGTGCCATCGTGGTAGCGGGGAGTATAAATGAGCAGTTCTTC
NA	TRBJ1-5	NA	TRBV7-2	CASSSAWSNQPQHF	TGTGCCAGCAGCTCTGCGTGGAGCAATCAGCCCCAGCATTTT
TRBD1	TRBJ1-1	NA	TRBV5-1	CASSAGKGAMNTEAFF	TGCGCCAGCAGCGCAGGTAAGGGGGCCATGAACACTGAAGCTTTCTTT
NA	TRBJ2-7	once	TRBV27	CASSLSISATGPYEQYF	TGTGCCAGCAGTTTATCGATTTCAGCAACAGGTCCCTACGAGCAGTACTTC
NA	TRBJ2-1	NA	TRBV15	CATSRGSQGDEQFF	TGTGCCACCAGCAGAGGGTCTCAGGGCGATGAGCAGTTCTTC
NA	TRBJ1-5	few	TRBV21-1	CASSGSYGEPQHF	TGTGCCAGCAGTGGGTCATACGGGGAGCCCCAGCATTTT
TRBD2	TRBJ2-7	NA	TRBV7-2	CASSLGLGLGYEQYF	TGTGCCAGCAGCTTAGGCTTAGGACTAGGCTACGAGCAGTACTTC
NA	TRBJ2-7	NA	TRBV6-1	CASSYQGIFTYEQYF	TGTGCCAGTTCGTACCAGGGGATATTCACCTACGAGCAGTACTTC
TRBD1	TRBJ1-3	NA	TRBV18	CASSQGQGTSGNTIYF	TGTGCCAGCTCACAAGGACAGGGTACCTCTGGAAACACCATATATTTT
NA	TRBJ1-1	once	TRBV11-2	CASSSWGYTEAFF	TGTGCCAGCAGCTCTTGGGGCTATACTGAAGCTTTCTTT
NA	TRBJ1-3	NA	TRBV11-2	CASSHDRRVSNTIYF	TGTGCCAGCAGTCACGACAGAAGGGTTAGCAACACCATATATTTT
NA	TRBJ2-5	NA	TRBV28	CASSLFGSEETQYF	TGTGCCAGCAGTTTATTCGGCAGCGAAGAGACCCAGTACTTC
NA	TRBJ1-2	NA	TRBV10-3	CAISEQSTAVWNYGYTF	TGTGCCATCAGTGAGCAATCGACAGCCGTTTGGAACTATGGCTACACCTTC
TRBD2	TRBJ2-5	NA	TRBV18	CASSPYRGDRETQYF	TGTGCCAGCTCACCATACCGGGGGGATCGAGAGACCCAGTACTTC
NA	TRBJ2-7	NA	TRBV5-1	CASSPGGTYEQYF	TGCGCCAGCAGCCCCGGGGGTACCTACGAGCAGTACTTC
NA	TRBJ2-3	NA	TRBV2	CASSESGRTDTQYF	TGTGCCAGCAGTGAATCAGGGCGCACAGATACGCAGTATTTT
NA	TRBJ2-3	NA	TRBV2	CASRTRVVVPDTQYF	TGTGCCAGCAGAACCAGGGTTGTAGTCCCAGATACGCAGTATTTT
TRBD2	TRBJ2-1	NA	TRBV7-8	CASSSGLAGALSSYNEQFF	TGTGCCAGCAGCTCCGGACTAGCGGGAGCCTTAAGCTCCTACAATGAGCAGTTCTTC
NA	TRBJ1-3	NA	TRBV11-2	CASSLGVTIYSGNTIYF	TGTGCCAGCAGCTTAGGAGTGACAATCTATTCTGGAAACACCATATATTTT
NA	TRBJ1-2	NA	TRBV29-1	CSVEEADYTF	TGCAGCGTTGAGGAGGCGGACTACACCTTC
NA	TRBJ2-5	NA	TRBV5-3	CAKGVPLQETQYF	TGTGCCAAAGGGGTACCCCTTCAAGAGACCCAGTACTTC
NA	TRBJ2-1	NA	TRBV29-1	CSVDTPEADEQFF	TGCAGCGTTGATACCCCAGAAGCGGATGAGCAGTTCTTC
NA	TRBJ2-3	NA	TRBV19	CASRRVPSTDTQYF	TGTGCCAGTAGGCGAGTTCCTAGCACAGATACGCAGTATTTT